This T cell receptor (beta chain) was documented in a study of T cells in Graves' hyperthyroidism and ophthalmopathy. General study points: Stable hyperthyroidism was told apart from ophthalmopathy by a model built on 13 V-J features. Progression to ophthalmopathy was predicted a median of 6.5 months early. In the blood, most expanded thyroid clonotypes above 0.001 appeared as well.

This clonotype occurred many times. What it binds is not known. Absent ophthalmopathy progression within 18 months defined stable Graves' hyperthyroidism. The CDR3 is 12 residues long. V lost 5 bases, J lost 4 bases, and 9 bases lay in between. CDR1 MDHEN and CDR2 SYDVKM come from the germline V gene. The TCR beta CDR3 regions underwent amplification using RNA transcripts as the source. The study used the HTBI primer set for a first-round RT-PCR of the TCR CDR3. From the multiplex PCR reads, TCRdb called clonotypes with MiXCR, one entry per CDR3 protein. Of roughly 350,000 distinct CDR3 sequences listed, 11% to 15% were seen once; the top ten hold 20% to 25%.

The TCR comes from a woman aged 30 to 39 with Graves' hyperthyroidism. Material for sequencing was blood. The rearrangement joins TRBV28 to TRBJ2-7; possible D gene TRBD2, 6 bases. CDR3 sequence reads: CASSAGGYEQYF. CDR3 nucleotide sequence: TGTGCCAGCAGTGCCGGGGGTTACGAGCAGTACTTC. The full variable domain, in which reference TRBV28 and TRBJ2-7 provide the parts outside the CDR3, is DVKVTQSSRYLVKRTGEKVFLECVQDMDHENMFWYRQDPGLGLRLIYFSYDVKMKEKGDIPEGYSVSREKKERFSLILESASTNQTSMYLCASSAGGYEQYFGPGTRLTVT.